The 32 T cell receptor beta chains reported below all come from one sample, sequenced in a study of OX40 agonist ivuxolimab in advanced cancers. Sequencing was performed with immunoSEQ multiplex PCR; in TCRdb, only in-frame clones are kept and a portion is missing. The sample has 65,000 to 95,000 clones, about 88% seen once. The source material was CD4+ or CD8+ T cells sorted from blood, sampled in a trial of the OX40 agonist ivuxolimab. These receptor sequences come from an adult with an advanced solid tumor such as melanoma, head and neck, liver or kidney cancer.

This rearrangement joins TRBV5-1 to TRBJ2-3; D is uncertain. V lost 4 bases and J 0 bases, leaving 9 bases between the germline ends. The CDR3 is 14 residues long. Germline loops: CDR1 SGHRS, CDR2 YFSETQ. CDR3 sequence: CASSPTGSTDTQYF. The CDR3 DNA follows: TGCGCCAGCAGCCCGACGGGTAGCACAGATACGCAGTATTTT.

The rearrangement uses TRBV9 and TRBJ2-1, with 14 bases matching TRBD2. The V segment lost 0 bases and the J segment 7 bases; nucleotides outside the gene matches: 12. CDR1 and CDR2 from the germline V gene are SGDLS and YYNGEE. The CDR3 is 19 amino acids. The DNA of the CDR3 is TGTGCCAGCAGCGTAGAGGGACTAGCGGGAGACCAAAGTAGGAATGAGCAGTTCTTC. Its protein product is CASSVEGLAGDQSRNEQFF.

CDR3 sequence reads: CASSAQVNQPQHF. In DNA form, the CDR3 reads TGTGCCAGCAGCGCACAGGTAAATCAGCCCCAGCATTTT. The chain joins TRBV7-6 to TRBJ1-5; weak D call: TRBD1 (5 bases). Trimming removed 5 bases from V and 4 bases from J, with 9 bases in between. The CDR3 has 13 residues. Per the germline V gene, CDR1 is SGHVS and CDR2 is FNYEAQ.

This chain's CDR3 is CASSPGGVTEAFF. The CDR3 coding sequence is TGTGCCAGCAGCCCCGGGGGGGTCACTGAAGCTTTCTTT. The chain carries TRBV7-3 and TRBJ1-1; a possible D gene is TRBD1 (5 bases). The V gene lost 5 bases and the J gene lost 4 bases, with 11 bases spanning the gap. Germline assignment: CDR1 SGHTA and CDR2 FQGTGA. The CDR3 loop spans 13 amino acids.

The chain carries TRBV18 and TRBJ2-5; D not resolved. CDR3 size: 13 residues. Germline lookup yields CDR1 KGHSH and CDR2 LQKENI. Trimming shortened V by 1 base and J by 2 bases, and 5 bases separated the two germline ends. CDR3 residues: CASSPHRQETQYF. In DNA form, the CDR3 reads TGTGCCAGCTCACCACACAGACAAGAGACCCAGTACTTC.

The chain carries TRBV27 and TRBJ1-2; the D gene is possibly TRBD1 (5 bases). From germline, CDR1 is MNHEY and CDR2 SMNVEV (reference sequence). The germline V and J ends were trimmed by 7 bases and 1 base, with 22 bases remaining between them. There are 17 residues in the CDR3. The CDR3 DNA reads as TGTGCCAGCACCCGGATAGGGGAGCCCGGCGGTAACTATGGCTACACCTTC. It encodes CASTRIGEPGGNYGYTF.

The chain couples TRBV2 to TRBJ2-1, with TRBD2 identical over 12 bases. Per the germline V gene, CDR1 is SNHLY and CDR2 is FYNNEI. Trimming removed 6 bases from V and 7 bases from J; junction bases left unmatched: 7. This CDR3 spans 15 amino acids. The CDR3 reads CASSRTSGMGNEQFF. The CDR3 DNA reads as TGTGCCAGCAGCCGGACTAGCGGGATGGGTAATGAGCAGTTCTTC.

The chain is built from TRBV5-1 and TRBJ2-3; D is perhaps TRBD1 (6 bases). Germline V CDR1 and CDR2: SGHRS, YFSETQ. The length of the CDR3 is 15 residues. Trimming pared 3 bases from V and 1 base from J, leaving 12 bases between. The chain's CDR3 is CASSSWGPGTDTQYF. The CDR3 nucleotides read TGCGCCAGCAGCTCCTGGGGGCCGGGCACAGATACGCAGTATTTT.

This sequence joins TRBV28 and TRBJ2-7; D is unclear. The CDR3 covers 12 residues. Trimming shortened V by 2 bases and J by 7 bases, and 9 bases separated the two germline ends. Germline V gives CDR1 MDHEN, CDR2 SYDVKM. In DNA form, the CDR3 reads TGTGCCAGCAGTTTACGGTTGGGGGAGCAGTACTTC. Translated, it gives CASSLRLGEQYF.

The chain recombines TRBV9 with TRBJ2-5; a weak D match, TRBD1 (5 bases). The germline CDR1 and CDR2 sequences are SGDLS and YYNGEE. This CDR3 is built from 13 residues. Trimming pared 2 bases from V and 5 bases from J, leaving 10 bases between. Here the CDR3 DNA reads TGTGCCAGCAGCGTTGCAGGGTGGGAGACCCAGTACTTC. Translation: CASSVAGWETQYF.

The chain combines TRBV5-1 with TRBJ1-3; no firm D call. V was clipped by 2 bases and J by 8 bases, with 11 bases between them. The CDR3 totals 13 residues. Germline V gene data show CDR1 as SGHRS and CDR2 as YFSETQ. The CDR3 loop reads CASSLGNADTIYF. CDR3 nucleotide sequence: TGCGCCAGCAGCTTAGGCAACGCCGACACCATATATTTT.

The genes are TRBV28 and TRBJ1-1, with D unclear. With 8 bases removed from V and 7 bases from J, the gap between germline ends came to 17 bases. Germline lookup yields CDR1 MDHEN and CDR2 SYDVKM. The CDR3 loop spans 13 amino acids. The CDR3 spells CASWHRGTDEAFF. CDR3 DNA sequence: TGTGCCAGCTGGCACAGAGGAACAGATGAAGCTTTCTTT.

The chain uses TRBV7-8 and TRBJ2-1; D is perhaps TRBD2 (7 bases). Trimming took 7 bases from V and 1 from J, leaving 14 bases between them. This CDR3 spans 15 amino acids. The V gene's germline CDR1 is SGHVS and CDR2 FQNEAQ. For the CDR3, the DNA is TGTGCCAGCACCGAGGGGGGGGAATCCTACAATGAGCAGTTCTTC. Its protein product is CASTEGGESYNEQFF.

The chain links TRBV7-2 to TRBJ1-1; D is possibly TRBD1 (5 bases). V gave up 7 bases and J gave up 5 bases, with 23 bases separating them. The CDR3 runs 16 residues. CDR1 is SGHTA and CDR2 is FQGNSA in the germline V gene. CDR3 bases: TGTGCCAGCAACCCAAATCCCGGGACGCGAGGGACTGAAGCTTTCTTT. This codes for CASNPNPGTRGTEAFF.

The chain uses TRBV2 and TRBJ2-2; D not certain. The CDR3 covers 13 residues. V gave up 4 bases and J gave up 4 bases, with 7 bases separating them. Germline V gene lookup returns CDR1 SNHLY and CDR2 FYNNEI. The CDR3 DNA follows: TGTGCCAGCAGTGTGGGCATCACCGGGGAGCTGTTTTTT. The encoded protein is CASSVGITGELFF.

CDR3 DNA sequence: TGTGCCAGCAGCGTACCTCCGGGACAGAGGAACCGGGGTAATGAAAAACTGTTTTTT. This translates into CASSVPPGQRNRGNEKLFF. The rearrangement links TRBV9 to TRBJ1-4, with 7 bases aligning to TRBD1. From germline, CDR1 is SGDLS and CDR2 YYNGEE. The ends lost 1 base at V and 4 bases at J; junction bases unmatched: 16. The CDR3 runs 19 residues.

Concerning this clone itself: Other nucleotide sequences from this sample produce the same CDR3. This chain uses TRBV18 with TRBJ2-5, with a weak D call TRBD1 (6 bases). V lost 3 bases, J lost 5 bases, and 10 bases lay in between. This CDR3 has 13 residues. Germline lookup yields CDR1 KGHSH and CDR2 LQKENI. The CDR3 region has the DNA TGTGCCAGCTCACCCGGACAGCGGGAGACCCAGTACTTC. Protein product: CASSPGQRETQYF.

The chain combines TRBV23-1 with TRBJ1-5; 7 nucleotides match TRBD1. TRBV23-1 is an ORF, and what it does is uncertain. The CDR3 sequence is 19 residues long. Germline trimming cut 6 bases from V and 2 bases from J; bases unmatched to any gene: 19. CDR3 region: CASSRGDWPGSSRNQPQHF. Here the CDR3 DNA reads TGCGCCAGCAGCAGGGGGGATTGGCCAGGGAGTAGTCGCAATCAGCCCCAGCATTTT.

The J gene is TRBJ1-2, the V gene TRBV6-1; D gene unclear. V was trimmed by 0 bases and J by 5 bases, leaving 13 bases between them. From germline, CDR1 is MNHNS and CDR2 SASEGT. The CDR3 spans 15 residues. In DNA, the CDR3 is TGTGCCAGCAGTGAAGCGCGTAGTCGGTTATATGGCTACACCTTC. Translating gives CASSEARSRLYGYTF.

V gene TRBV11-2 combines with J gene TRBJ2-5; perhaps D is TRBD1 or TRBD2 (7 bases each). Germline loops: CDR1 SGHAT, CDR2 FQNNGV. V was clipped by 3 bases and J by 1 base, with 15 bases between them. This CDR3 region has 16 residues. CDR3 coding DNA: TGTGCCAGCAGCTTCGGGGGGACAGCCCGCCAAGAGACCCAGTACTTC. This translates into CASSFGGTARQETQYF.

The chain is built from TRBV11-2 and TRBJ1-4; D remains unclear. Germline CDR1 SGHAT, CDR2 FQNNGV. The CDR3 consists of 15 residues. Trimming shortened V by 2 bases and J by 0 bases, and 7 bases separated the two germline ends. The CDR3 DNA follows: TGTGCCAGCAGCTTAATGTGGCCAACTAATGAAAAACTGTTTTTT. This codes for CASSLMWPTNEKLFF.

The chain is built from TRBV19 and TRBJ1-4; D possibly corresponds to TRBD1 (5 bases). CDR1 is LNHDA and CDR2 is SQIVND in the germline V gene (reference sequence). V gave up 5 bases and J gave up 8 bases, with 15 bases separating them. The CDR3 contains 14 residues. CDR3 amino acids: CASSLIQRGEKLFF. Written as DNA, the CDR3 is TGTGCCAGTAGTCTGATCCAAAGGGGCGAAAAACTGTTTTTT. Full variable domain (missing parts from reference TRBV19 and TRBJ1-4): DGGITQSPKYLFRKEGQNVTLSCEQNLNHDAMYWYRQDPGQGLRLIYYSQIVNDFQKGDIAEGYSVSREKKESFPLTVTSAQKNPTAFYLCASSLIQRGEKLFFGSGTQLSVL.

The rearrangement joins TRBV18 to TRBJ2-2, with D possibly matching TRBD2 (6 bases). The CDR3 covers 14 residues. Germline V gene sequence: CDR1 KGHSH, CDR2 LQKENI. V dropped 8 bases and J dropped 3 bases, with 13 bases sitting between them. Here the CDR3 reads CASPKASDTGELFF. DNA for the CDR3: TGTGCCAGCCCTAAGGCTAGCGACACCGGGGAGCTGTTTTTT.

The chain uses TRBV18 and TRBJ2-1; D not certain. This CDR3 contains 13 residues. Trimming removed 2 bases from V and 5 bases from J, with 7 bases in between. The germline V gene encodes CDR1 KGHSH and CDR2 LQKENI. The CDR3 DNA reads TGTGCCAGCTCACCAAGTATAGACAATGAGCAGTTCTTC. The encoded protein is CASSPSIDNEQFF.

This clone was recorded once. The chain uses TRBV6-5 and TRBJ2-5; the D gene is possibly TRBD1 (5 bases). Germline-derived CDR1 and CDR2 are MNHEY and SVGAGI. This CDR3 has 12 residues. V lost 9 bases to trimming and J lost 4 bases, with 12 bases between them. CDR3 loop: CASGWGPETQYF. CDR3 sequence (DNA): TGTGCCAGTGGGTGGGGCCCAGAGACCCAGTACTTC.

The V and J genes are TRBV19 and TRBJ2-5; D may correspond to TRBD1 or TRBD2 (5 bases each). The germline V gene has CDR1 LNHDA and CDR2 SQIVND (reference sequence). Trimming pared 5 bases from V and 0 bases from J, leaving 13 bases between. This CDR3 has 15 residues. The CDR3 protein is CASSVGELYQETQYF. CDR3 nucleotide sequence: TGTGCCAGTAGTGTGGGGGAATTGTACCAAGAGACCCAGTACTTC.

The chain combines TRBV7-9 with TRBJ1-6; no definite D call. Germline V gene data show CDR1 as SEHNR and CDR2 as FQNEAQ (reference sequence). V lost 0 bases, J lost 11 bases, and 14 bases lay in between. The CDR3 loop spans 15 amino acids. The DNA for the CDR3 is TGTGCCAGCAGCTTAGCGGCCGGGAGAGGGCCACCCCTCCACTTT. Encoded protein: CASSLAAGRGPPLHF.

The genes are TRBV2 and TRBJ2-4, with TRBD2 matching over 7 bases. Germline V gives CDR1 SNHLY, CDR2 FYNNEI. Trimming cost V 8 bases and J 1 base; bases outside gene matches: 5. This CDR3 has 14 residues. CDR3 sequence (DNA): TGTGCCAGCCTTTGGCGGGGGGCCAAAAACATTCAGTACTTC. This translates into CASLWRGAKNIQYF.

V gene TRBV11-3 combines with J gene TRBJ1-1; TRBD1 might be the D (5 bases). This CDR3 comprises 15 residues. The V end lost 1 base, the J end lost 3 bases, and 12 bases lay between the germline ends. Per the germline V gene, CDR1 is SGHNT and CDR2 is YENEEA. The CDR3 region is CASSLGGGTDTEAFF. The CDR3 DNA follows: TGTGCCAGCAGCTTAGGTGGGGGTACGGACACTGAAGCTTTCTTT.

This chain uses TRBV5-4 with TRBJ1-5; D is perhaps TRBD1 (6 bases). Per the germline V gene, CDR1 is SGHNT and CDR2 is YYREEE (reference sequence). The CDR3 runs to 14 residues. Trimming removed 4 bases at V and 4 bases at J, with 12 bases between. CDR3 coding DNA: TGTGCCAGCAGCCCATACAGGGTAAATCAGCCCCAGCATTTT. Translation gives CASSPYRVNQPQHF.

This chain joins TRBV15 and TRBJ2-2; D may be TRBD2 (5 bases). Germline values: CDR1 LNHNV, CDR2 YYDKDF (reference sequence). This CDR3 has 14 amino acids. V lost 6 bases and J lost 2, with 10 bases in between. CDR3 in DNA: TGTGCCACCAGAAGTGGGAGCAACACCGGGGAGCTGTTTTTT. This sequence encodes CATRSGSNTGELFF.

CDR3 nucleotides: TGTGCCTGGAGCCAAGGACAGGCCGGCGGGGAGCTGTTTTTT. Its translation is CAWSQGQAGGELFF. The chain carries TRBV30 and TRBJ2-2, with TRBD1 matching over 7 bases. Germline V gene sequence: CDR1 GTSNPN, CDR2 SVGIG (reference sequence). This CDR3 contains 14 residues. Trimming at V came to 3 bases and at J to 7 bases, leaving 8 bases not matched to a gene.